The clone carrying this T cell receptor (beta chain) was counted only a few times. The antigen is unknown. This specimen belongs to a study of shared clonotypes between healthy human individuals. Study-wide results and limits: The generation probabilities recorded for non-shared clonotypes fell below those of clonotypes shared by all four donors.

Measured with immunoSEQ multiplex PCR; TCRdb has only the in-frame clones, and not every one. The sample lists over a million clones; more than 75% were seen once. V was pared by 6 bases and J by 4 bases, with 10 bases of the junction left unmatched. The CDR3 contains 16 residues. From germline, CDR1 is SNHLY and CDR2 FYNNEI. The source of this sequence is a man in his late teens or twenties in good health. Some clones in this sample may be carry-over from other donors' samples. The chain employs TRBV2 and TRBJ2-1; 9 nucleotides match TRBD1. Sequencing was carried out using memory CD4+ T cells from PBMCs. The subset here: CD45RA-negative fraction. CDR3: CASRLQRTGAYNEQFF. The CDR3, as DNA: TGTGCCAGCAGGCTCCAGAGGACAGGGGCGTACAATGAGCAGTTCTTC.